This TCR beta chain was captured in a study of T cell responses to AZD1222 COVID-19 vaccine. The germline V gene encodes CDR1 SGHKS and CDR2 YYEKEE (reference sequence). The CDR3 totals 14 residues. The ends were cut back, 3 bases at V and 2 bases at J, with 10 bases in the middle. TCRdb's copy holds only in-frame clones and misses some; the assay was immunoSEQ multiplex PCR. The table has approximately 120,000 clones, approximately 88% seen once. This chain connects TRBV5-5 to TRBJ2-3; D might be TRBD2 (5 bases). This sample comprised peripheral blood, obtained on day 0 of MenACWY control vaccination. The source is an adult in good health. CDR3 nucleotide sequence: TGTGCCAGCAGCTGGGCGGGTGCCACAGATACGCAGTATTTT. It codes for CASSWAGATDTQYF.